The present T cell receptor beta chain was sequenced within a study of cytomegalovirus exposure and HLA in healthy donors. About this clone: Its antigen remains unknown.

General study points: Through in vitro validation, a few CMV-associated chains were shown to be specific for CMV antigens. Across HLA loci, a later analysis found differing TCR association rates, with DRB1 most and HLA-C fewest. Among the sequence variants, a highly shared cluster was likely an artifact of sequencing.

Germline V gene data show CDR1 as SGHTA and CDR2 as FQGNSA. CDR3 length equals 15 residues. Losses at the gene ends were 2 bases for V and 0 bases for J; bases not matched to a gene: 3. Everyone who donated was a healthy bone marrow donor. Primers for the PCR totalled 60 Vbeta and 13 Jbeta. Profiled with immunoSEQ multiplex PCR; TCRdb holds only in-frame clones, not every one. This table holds fewer than 250,000 clones, over 70% found once. Material: PBMCs. The rearrangement joins TRBV7-2 to TRBJ1-2, with 7 positions matching TRBD1. This receptor was taken from a man aged 30-40 years in good health and CMV-seronegative. The CDR3 bases are TGTGCCAGCAGCTTACAGGGGGGTGCTAACTATGGCTACACCTTC. The encoded protein is CASSLQGGANYGYTF.